The entry below gives a single T cell receptor beta chain sequence along with its context. The CDR3 totals 13 residues. Germline assignment: CDR1 DFQATT and CDR2 SNEGSKA (reference sequence). V was pared by 4 bases and J by 5 bases, with 14 bases between. Reverse transcription of about 0.5 to 1 ug RNA used random hexamers. From the immunoSEQ multiplex PCR reads, TCRdb called clonotypes with MiXCR, one entry per CDR3 protein. There are fewer than 200,000 distinct CDR3 sequences in the sample; 85% to 95% occur only once, and about 0.16% lies in the top ten. These data are taken from a study of CD8 T cells in Susac syndrome.

The chain recombines TRBV20-1 with TRBJ2-5, with D perhaps matching TRBD1 (6 bases). Sequences were obtained from CD8+ T cells from PBMCs. The receptor was derived from a human donor with multiple sclerosis. CDR3 nucleotide sequence: TGCAGTGCTAAACAGGGATGGACGGAGACCCAGTACTTC. Its protein product is CSAKQGWTETQYF.